This T cell receptor (beta chain) stems from a study of control samples from healthy donors and cancer patients. The germline V and J ends were trimmed by 6 bases and 0 bases, with 8 bases remaining between them. CDR1 is LGHNA, CDR2 YNFKEQ, per germline. This CDR3 region has 13 residues. Some clones are missing from TCRdb's copy, which holds only in-frame ones; the method was immunoSEQ multiplex PCR. The sample carries around 110,000 clones, approximately 93% recorded once. V gene TRBV4-2 combines with J gene TRBJ1-1; D call uncertain. The sample consisted of blood. This clonotype was obtained from a man aged 25-45 years in good health. The DNA for the CDR3 is TGTGCCAGCAGTAAGGAGATGAACACTGAAGCTTTCTTT. This gives the protein CASSKEMNTEAFF.